The entry below describes one TCR beta chain. This record belongs to a study of T cell changes during pregnancy in multiple sclerosis. V was shortened by 2 bases and J by 0 bases, with 8 bases between the two germline ends. This CDR3 spans 14 amino acids. Germline loops: CDR1 SGHRS, CDR2 YFSETQ. Produced via immunoSEQ multiplex PCR; TCRdb's table is partial and in-frame only. The sample lists 25,000 to 40,000 clones; 90% to 95% were seen once. The starting material was CD8+ T cells from peripheral blood mononuclear cells, obtained in the second trimester of pregnancy. J is TRBJ1-1 and V is TRBV5-1; D remains ambiguous. This clonotype was obtained from a female donor in good health, enrolled as a control in a pregnancy study. This chain's CDR3 is CASSLTVMNTEAFF. The CDR3 nucleotides are TGCGCCAGCAGCTTAACGGTGATGAACACTGAAGCTTTCTTT.